The next 22 T cell receptor beta chains were all read from a single sample in a study of T cell responses to AZD1222 COVID-19 vaccine. Using immunoSEQ multiplex PCR, the repertoire was profiled, and TCRdb retains in-frame clones only, with some absent. The table lists some 150,000 clones, approximately 91% of them singletons, with about 5% in the top ten. The input for sequencing was peripheral blood, taken 28 days after the second dose of the MenACWY control vaccine. The receptors were gathered from an adult who received the MenACWY meningococcal vaccine as a control.

This chain connects TRBV6-5 to TRBJ2-3; D is unclear. CDR3 size: 14 residues. The V and J ends lost 2 bases and 3 bases respectively, with 9 bases between them. Germline loops: CDR1 MNHEY, CDR2 SVGAGI. The CDR3 region is CASSYGDGTDTQYF. DNA for the CDR3: TGTGCCAGCAGTTACGGTGATGGTACAGATACGCAGTATTTT.

The V call is TRBV12-5, the J call TRBJ2-1; 9 nucleotides align to TRBD1. Trimming removed 0 bases from V and 11 bases from J; junction bases left unmatched: 2. This CDR3 is built from 13 residues. Germline V lookup: CDR1 LGHNT, CDR2 FRNRAP. The CDR3 spells CASGLVQGAKQFF. The CDR3 DNA sequence: TGTGCTAGTGGTTTGGTACAGGGGGCAAAGCAGTTCTTC. The variable domain in full, completed from reference TRBV12-5 and TRBJ2-1, reads DARVTQTPRHKVTEMGQEVTMRCQPILGHNTVFWYRQTMMQGLELLAYFRNRAPLDDSGMPKDRFSAEMPDATLATLKIQPSEPRDSAVYFCASGLVQGAKQFFGPGTRLTVL.

This clone was found once. This chain uses TRBV15 with TRBJ1-3, with a weak D call TRBD1 (5 bases). The V gene lost 8 bases and the J gene lost 3 bases, with 11 bases spanning the gap. The CDR3 has 13 amino acids. The germline CDR1 and CDR2 sequences are LNHNV and YYDKDF (reference sequence). CDR3 DNA sequence: TGTGCCACCTCCGGGGACGGTGGAAACACCATATATTTT. Its translation: CATSGDGGNTIYF.

This chain joins TRBV5-4 and TRBJ1-5; D possibly corresponds to TRBD1 (6 bases). The CDR3 has 17 amino acids. Trimming stripped 4 bases from V and 2 bases from J, with 19 bases between. The V gene's germline CDR1 is SGHNT and CDR2 YYREEE (reference sequence). As DNA, the CDR3 is TGTGCCAGCAGCCCGGTTCCCGTTGGACAGCGCAATCAGCCCCAGCATTTT. It encodes CASSPVPVGQRNQPQHF.

V gene TRBV6-6 combines with J gene TRBJ1-1, with D possibly being TRBD1 (6 bases). CDR1 and CDR2 (germline): MNHNY, SVGAGI (reference sequence). Trimming took off 0 bases at V and 4 bases at J, with 15 bases between the two ends. The CDR3 is made up of 16 amino acids. Here the CDR3 reads CASSYSGGGAGTEAFF. The CDR3 DNA reads as TGTGCCAGCAGTTACTCGGGGGGGGGCGCCGGCACTGAAGCTTTCTTT.

V gene TRBV9 combines with J gene TRBJ1-3; 8 positions match TRBD1. The CDR3 is 16 amino acids. Germline loops: CDR1 SGDLS, CDR2 YYNGEE. Losses at the gene ends were 0 bases for V and 0 bases for J; bases not matched to a gene: 2. Here the CDR3 reads CASSVGGQGSGNTIYF. Written as DNA, the CDR3 is TGTGCCAGCAGCGTAGGAGGACAGGGCTCTGGAAACACCATATATTTT. The complete variable domain, with remaining parts taken from reference TRBV9 and TRBJ1-3, reads DSGVTQTPKHLITATGQRVTLRCSPRSGDLSVYWYQQSLDQGLQFLIQYYNGEERAKGNILERFSAQQFPDLHSELNLSSLELGDSALYFCASSVGGQGSGNTIYFGEGSWLTVV.

This clone was detected only once. This sequence joins TRBV28 and TRBJ1-5; no firm D call. Germline V CDR1 and CDR2: MDHEN, SYDVKM. V lost 1 base to trimming and J lost 2 bases, with 6 bases between them. This CDR3 spans 14 amino acids. CDR3 DNA sequence: TGTGCCAGCAGTTTATTAGGCGGCAATCAGCCCCAGCATTTT. Translation gives CASSLLGGNQPQHF.

The chain recombines TRBV5-3 with TRBJ1-4; possible D gene TRBD1, 5 bases. TRBV5-3 is an ORF for which the function is uncertain. Trimming removed 8 bases at V and 5 bases at J, with 13 bases between. The CDR3 extends over 13 amino acids. In DNA, the CDR3 is TGTGCCAGGGGAAGGACATCGAATGAAAAACTGTTTTTT. Its translation is CARGRTSNEKLFF.

The chain joins TRBV5-6 to TRBJ1-4, with D perhaps matching TRBD1 (5 bases). CDR3 length: 12 residues. In germline, CDR1 is SGHDT, CDR2 YYEEEE. Trimming took 2 bases from V and 10 from J, leaving 9 bases between them. Written as DNA, the CDR3 is TGTGCCAGCAGCTTTTCCGGGGGAAAACTGTTTTTT. This sequence encodes CASSFSGGKLFF.

V usage is TRBV7-2 and J usage is TRBJ1-3; D is uncertain. From germline, CDR1 is SGHTA and CDR2 FQGNSA. Trimming removed 3 bases at V and 6 bases at J, with 12 bases between. This CDR3 is built from 14 residues. Written as DNA, the CDR3 is TGTGCCAGCAGCTTTTCTTTCGGCGAAAACACCATATATTTT. Translating it yields CASSFSFGENTIYF. Based on the CDR3 plus reference TRBV7-2 and TRBJ1-3, the full variable domain is GAGVSQSPSNKVTEKGKDVELRCDPISGHTALYWYRQSLGQGLEFLIYFQGNSAPDKSGLPSDRFSAERTGGSVSTLTIQRTQQEDSAVYLCASSFSFGENTIYFGEGSWLTVV.

The J gene is TRBJ1-1, the V gene TRBV6-1; D is perhaps TRBD1 (6 bases). The CDR3 spans 14 residues. The germline gives CDR1 MNHNS, CDR2 SASEGT. V was clipped by 5 bases and J by 1 base, with 11 bases between them. The DNA of the CDR3 is TGTGCCAGCAGTTTTACGGGACAGAACACTGAAGCTTTCTTT. It encodes CASSFTGQNTEAFF.

The genes are TRBV5-5 and TRBJ1-2, with D tentatively TRBD1 (6 bases). The CDR3 extends over 16 amino acids. The germline CDR1 and CDR2 sequences are SGHKS and YYEKEE (reference sequence). The V gene lost 3 bases and the J gene lost 4 bases, with 19 bases spanning the gap. The CDR3 DNA follows: TGTGCCAGCAGCTCCCGGGGCTTGGGGGGCCCCTATGGCTACACCTTC. This encodes CASSSRGLGGPYGYTF.

V is TRBV30 and J is TRBJ1-5, with unresolved D. Germline V gene lookup returns CDR1 GTSNPN and CDR2 SVGIG (reference sequence). V was pared by 5 bases and J by 4 bases, with 12 bases between. This CDR3 is 13 amino acids long. The CDR3 sequence: CAWADGNNQPQHF. The CDR3 nucleotides read TGTGCCTGGGCGGACGGTAATAATCAGCCCCAGCATTTT.

The rearrangement uses TRBV28 and TRBJ2-7, with 10 bases identical to TRBD2. The length of the CDR3 is 14 residues. Germline CDR1 is MDHEN and CDR2 is SYDVKM. V trimming: 5 bases; J trimming: 6 bases; junction bases outside the gene matches: 7. The CDR3 DNA is TGTGCCAGCAGTCCGGGACTAGCGCTCACCGAGCAGTACTTC. Residues: CASSPGLALTEQYF.

This rearrangement joins TRBV27 to TRBJ1-2; tentative D call: TRBD1 (6 bases). V lost 7 bases to trimming and J lost 3 bases, with 18 bases between them. Germline V CDR1 and CDR2: MNHEY, SMNVEV (reference sequence). The CDR3 covers 15 residues. The CDR3 here is CASTLRGGADYGYTF. The CDR3, as DNA: TGTGCCAGCACCTTACGGGGGGGCGCTGACTATGGCTACACCTTC.

The V call is TRBV30, the J call TRBJ2-7; TRBD1 matches at 9 bases. The germline gives CDR1 GTSNPN, CDR2 SVGIG (reference sequence). The CDR3 loop spans 14 amino acids. After removal of 0 bases from V and 3 bases from J, the junction contained 3 bases not matched to a gene. The chain's CDR3 is CAWSVTGGYYEQYF. The CDR3 DNA is TGTGCCTGGAGTGTAACAGGGGGCTACTACGAGCAGTACTTC.

The chain links TRBV9 to TRBJ1-4, with a possible D match to TRBD1 (5 bases). Germline V gives CDR1 SGDLS, CDR2 YYNGEE. Between the trimmed V and J ends, which lost 3 bases and 5 bases, there was a span of 14 bases. The CDR3 is 15 amino acids. The CDR3 region is CASSADGGTNEKLFF. The CDR3 DNA is TGTGCCAGCAGCGCCGACGGGGGAACGAATGAAAAACTGTTTTTT.

The J gene is TRBJ1-2, the V gene TRBV29-1, with 7 bases fitting TRBD1. The CDR3 is made up of 12 amino acids. V lost 3 bases and J lost 8; bases outside the gene matches: 6. CDR1 SQVTM and CDR2 ANQGSEA come from the germline V gene. CDR3 protein: CSVDNRGFGYTF. The DNA for the CDR3 is TGCAGCGTTGACAACAGGGGTTTCGGCTACACCTTC.

This clone was counted only a few times. This chain connects TRBV12-5 to TRBJ2-2, with TRBD1 as a possible D gene (5 bases). Germline V gene sequence: CDR1 LGHNT, CDR2 FRNRAP. The CDR3 is 17 residues long. The V end lost 6 bases, the J end lost 4 bases, and 21 bases lay between the germline ends. The CDR3 DNA is TGTGCTAGTGGCACAGGAGTCATAGCTGTATCCACCGGGGAGCTGTTTTTT. The encoded protein is CASGTGVIAVSTGELFF.

V gene TRBV5-1 combines with J gene TRBJ1-4; D gene ambiguous. CDR1 SGHRS and CDR2 YFSETQ come from the germline V gene. The V gene lost 4 bases and the J gene lost 3 bases, with 10 bases spanning the gap. The CDR3 spans 14 residues. The CDR3 DNA sequence: TGCGCCAGCAGCCCCCTCGCGGCTAATGAAAAACTGTTTTTT. This encodes CASSPLAANEKLFF.

The chain is built from TRBV5-1 and TRBJ1-4; D remains unclear. The germline V gene has CDR1 SGHRS and CDR2 YFSETQ. The CDR3 loop spans 14 amino acids. The ends were cut back, 3 bases at V and 4 bases at J, with 10 bases in the middle. CDR3 coding DNA: TGCGCCAGCAGCTCCGGTTACTATAATGAAAAACTGTTTTTT. It translates to CASSSGYYNEKLFF.

The rearrangement links TRBV14 to TRBJ1-2; TRBD1 matches at 7 bases. The CDR3 contains 13 residues. J was trimmed by 4 bases and V by 3 bases; bases with no gene match: 2. Germline values: CDR1 SGHDN, CDR2 FVKESK. The DNA of the CDR3 is TGTGCCAGCAGCCAGGGACAGAGCTATGGCTACACCTTC. This translates into CASSQGQSYGYTF.